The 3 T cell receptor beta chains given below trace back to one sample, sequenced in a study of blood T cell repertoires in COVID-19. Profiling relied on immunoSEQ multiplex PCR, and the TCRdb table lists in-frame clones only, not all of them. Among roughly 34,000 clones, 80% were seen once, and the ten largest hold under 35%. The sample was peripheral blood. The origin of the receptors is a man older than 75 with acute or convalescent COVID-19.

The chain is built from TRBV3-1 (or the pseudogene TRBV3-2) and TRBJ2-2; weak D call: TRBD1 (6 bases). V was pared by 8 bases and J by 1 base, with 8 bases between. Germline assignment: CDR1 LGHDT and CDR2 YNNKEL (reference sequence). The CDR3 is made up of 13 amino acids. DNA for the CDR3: TGTGCCAGCCTGGACAGGAACACCGGGGAGCTGTTTTTT. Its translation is CASLDRNTGELFF.

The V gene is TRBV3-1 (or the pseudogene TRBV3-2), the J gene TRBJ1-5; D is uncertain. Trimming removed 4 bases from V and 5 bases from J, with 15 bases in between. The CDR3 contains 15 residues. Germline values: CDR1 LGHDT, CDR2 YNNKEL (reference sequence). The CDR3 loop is CASSPTLGFYQPQHF. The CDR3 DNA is TGTGCCAGCAGCCCTACTCTGGGCTTCTATCAGCCCCAGCATTTT.

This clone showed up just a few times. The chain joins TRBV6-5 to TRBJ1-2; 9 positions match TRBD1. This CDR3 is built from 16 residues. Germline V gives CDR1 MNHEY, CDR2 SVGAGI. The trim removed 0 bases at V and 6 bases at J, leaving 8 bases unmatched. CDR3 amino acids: CASSYSSGTGRDGYTF. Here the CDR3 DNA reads TGTGCCAGCAGTTACTCCTCCGGGACAGGGAGGGATGGCTACACCTTC.